This T cell receptor beta chain was profiled in a study of Graves' ophthalmopathy and Graves' hyperthyroidism. The CDR3 covers 13 residues. The ends were cut back, 5 bases at V and 11 bases at J, with 19 bases in the middle. Germline CDR1 DFQATT, CDR2 SNEGSKA (reference sequence). This clonotype was observed at least ten times. CDR3 regions of TCR beta were amplified from RNA transcripts. First-round RT-PCR relied on HTBI primers, and a second-round multiplex PCR came next. TCRdb fed the multiplex PCR reads into MiXCR, producing one record per CDR3 protein. The sample includes roughly 500,000 distinct CDR3 sequences, around 15% of them seen just once. Certain patients, namely those with other autoimmune diseases, uncontrolled infections, pregnancy or lactation, were excluded.

Sequences were obtained from blood. The J gene is TRBJ1-3, the V gene TRBV20-1; D not resolved. The receptor's source is a woman under 40 with Graves' ophthalmopathy. CDR3 sequence: CSAPAGGRSPIYF. The CDR3 DNA follows: TGCAGTGCTCCCGCGGGAGGAAGGTCCCCCATATATTTT.